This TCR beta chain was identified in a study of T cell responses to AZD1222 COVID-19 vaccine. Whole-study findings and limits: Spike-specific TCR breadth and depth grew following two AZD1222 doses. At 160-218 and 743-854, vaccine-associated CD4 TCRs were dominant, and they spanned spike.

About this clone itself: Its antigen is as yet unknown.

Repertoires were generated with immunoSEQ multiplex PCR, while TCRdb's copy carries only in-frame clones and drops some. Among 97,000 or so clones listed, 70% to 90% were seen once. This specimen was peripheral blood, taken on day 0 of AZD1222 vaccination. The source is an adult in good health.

The CDR3 is CASRQGQSNQPQHF. The CDR3 region has the DNA TGTGCCAGCAGACAGGGACAAAGCAATCAGCCCCAGCATTTT. The J gene is TRBJ1-5, the V gene TRBV6-5, with TRBD1 as a possible D gene (6 bases). Per the germline V gene, CDR1 is MNHEY and CDR2 is SVGAGI. This CDR3 spans 14 amino acids. V was clipped by 6 bases and J by 1 base, with 10 bases between them.